What follows are 29 T cell receptor beta chains derived from one specimen sequenced in a study of shared clonotypes between healthy human individuals. The table came from immunoSEQ multiplex PCR; TCRdb's copy has only in-frame clones and leaves some out. The profile shows around 990,000 clones, around three quarters of them singletons. The specimen sequenced was memory CD4+ T cells from PBMCs. Subset given: CD45RA-negative fraction. Receptors originate from a man aged 18-30 years in good health. Some clones in this sample may be carry-over from other donors' samples.

This clone was recorded many times. This sample also contains other DNA sequences that code for the same CDR3. V gene TRBV7-2 combines with J gene TRBJ2-7; weak D call: TRBD2 (6 bases). The CDR3 extends over 14 amino acids. In germline, CDR1 is SGHTA, CDR2 FQGNSA. V gave up 3 bases and J gave up 0 bases, with 9 bases separating them. The CDR3 protein is CASSLGLGSYEQYF. CDR3 coding DNA: TGTGCCAGCAGCTTGGGACTGGGCTCCTACGAGCAGTACTTC.

The genes are TRBV7-9 and TRBJ1-2, with D maybe TRBD1 (5 bases). Germline CDR1 and CDR2: SEHNR and FQNEAQ (reference sequence). The CDR3 is made up of 14 amino acids. Trimming stripped 4 bases from V and 4 bases from J, with 13 bases between. CDR3 protein: CASSSDARGYGYTF. For the CDR3, the DNA is TGTGCCAGCAGCTCGGACGCAAGGGGCTATGGCTACACCTTC. Based on the CDR3 plus reference TRBV7-9 and TRBJ1-2, the full variable domain is DTGVSQNPRHKITKRGQNVTFRCDPISEHNRLYWYRQTLGQGPEFLTYFQNEAQLEKSRLLSDRFSAERPKGSFSTLEIQRTEQGDSAMYLCASSSDARGYGYTFGSGTRLTVV.

The chain is built from TRBV19 and TRBJ1-2, with D maybe TRBD1 (6 bases). This CDR3 spans 16 amino acids. V was clipped by 4 bases and J by 2 bases, with 17 bases between them. Germline CDR1 is LNHDA and CDR2 is SQIVND (reference sequence). The CDR3 here is CASSTWGATDNYGYTF. The DNA of the CDR3 is TGTGCCAGTAGTACCTGGGGGGCAACCGACAACTATGGCTACACCTTC.

This clone was detected a few times. J is TRBJ1-2 and V is TRBV9; weak D call: TRBD1 (5 bases). This CDR3 region has 16 residues. The V end lost 0 bases, the J end lost 4 bases, and 16 bases lay between the germline ends. CDR1 is SGDLS and CDR2 is YYNGEE in the germline V gene. CDR3 in amino acids: CASSVERERDRYGYTF. In nucleotides, the CDR3 is TGTGCCAGCAGCGTAGAGCGGGAGAGGGACCGCTATGGCTACACCTTC.

The chain recombines TRBV5-1 with TRBJ2-1, with TRBD1 as a possible D gene (6 bases). V was pared by 1 base and J by 10 bases, with 27 bases between. The CDR3 sequence is 18 residues long. CDR1 is SGHRS, CDR2 YFSETQ, per germline. Here the CDR3 DNA reads TGCGCCAGCAGCTTGAATAGGTGGGGGCAGGGCTCAACATGGGAGCAGTTCTTC. Its translation is CASSLNRWGQGSTWEQFF.

J is TRBJ2-7 and V is TRBV5-1; D is ambiguous. The CDR3 loop spans 13 amino acids. The germline gives CDR1 SGHRS, CDR2 YFSETQ. Trimming stripped 3 bases from V and 3 bases from J, with 10 bases between. The CDR3 nucleotides are TGCGCCAGCAGCTCATTCGGAAGCTACGAGCAGTACTTC. Its protein product is CASSSFGSYEQYF. Based on the CDR3 plus reference TRBV5-1 and TRBJ2-7, the full variable domain is KAGVTQTPRYLIKTRGQQVTLSCSPISGHRSVSWYQQTPGQGLQFLFEYFSETQRNKGNFPGRFSGRQFSNSRSEMNVSTLELGDSALYLCASSSFGSYEQYFGPGTRLTVT.

The chain carries TRBV4-3 and TRBJ2-2; 10 bases map to TRBD2. CDR1 is LGHNA, CDR2 YSLEER, per germline. The CDR3 length is 17 residues. The V gene end was trimmed by 0 bases and the J gene end by 7 bases; junction bases not matched to a gene: 8. The CDR3 DNA follows: TGCGCCAGCAGCCAAGAGCCCCTAGCGGGAGTTGGCGGGGAGCTGTTTTTT. Translating gives CASSQEPLAGVGGELFF.

This chain connects TRBV6-5 to TRBJ2-1, with D hard to call. Germline loops: CDR1 MNHEY, CDR2 SVGAGI. V was shortened by 6 bases and J by 4 bases, with 10 bases between the two germline ends. CDR3 length: 13 amino acids. The CDR3 loop reads CASSRDGYNEQFF. CDR3 nucleotides: TGTGCCAGCAGCCGCGACGGATACAATGAGCAGTTCTTC.

This chain links TRBV29-1 with TRBJ2-2, with TRBD1 identical over 8 bases. The junction had 2 bases not matched to a gene; V was cut back by 4 bases and J by 1 base. This CDR3 region has 14 residues. Germline V gives CDR1 SQVTM, CDR2 ANQGSEA. The CDR3 is CSVVTGVNTGELFF. The CDR3 DNA follows: TGCAGCGTTGTGACAGGGGTGAACACCGGGGAGCTGTTTTTT.

The V gene is TRBV27, the J gene TRBJ2-5, with D maybe TRBD1 (6 bases). The germline V gene encodes CDR1 MNHEY and CDR2 SMNVEV (reference sequence). The CDR3 totals 15 residues. Deletions cut 6 bases from V and 3 bases from J, with 17 bases between. The CDR3, as DNA: TGTGCCAGCAGCCCAACTTGGGACACGGAAGAGACCCAGTACTTC. This translates into CASSPTWDTEETQYF.

This chain links TRBV7-3 with TRBJ2-5; TRBD2 matches at 11 bases. With V trimmed by 2 bases and J by 2 bases, 4 bases remained unmatched. Germline-derived CDR1 and CDR2 are SGHTA and FQGTGA. CDR3 length: 16 residues. The chain's CDR3 is CASSLQTSGDQETQYF. The CDR3 bases are TGTGCCAGCAGCTTACAGACTAGCGGGGATCAAGAGACCCAGTACTTC.

The genes are TRBV19 and TRBJ2-3; D is unresolved. Germline CDR1 is LNHDA and CDR2 is SQIVND (reference sequence). V lost 3 bases and J 6 bases, leaving 13 bases between the germline ends. The CDR3 covers 14 residues. CDR3 in amino acids: CASSIRPTGDTQYF. The CDR3, as DNA: TGTGCCAGTAGTATCCGGCCCACCGGGGATACGCAGTATTTT.

Regarding this clone: Distinct nucleotide sequences in the sample also encode this CDR3. This rearrangement joins TRBV19 to TRBJ2-5; D unresolved. Germline-derived CDR1 and CDR2 are LNHDA and SQIVND (reference sequence). This CDR3 has 13 residues. V lost 1 base and J 5 bases, leaving 8 bases between the germline ends. CDR3 residues: CASSIGLKETQYF. CDR3 bases: TGTGCCAGTAGTATAGGCCTCAAGGAGACCCAGTACTTC. Full variable domain (rest looked up from reference TRBV19 and TRBJ2-5): DGGITQSPKYLFRKEGQNVTLSCEQNLNHDAMYWYRQDPGQGLRLIYYSQIVNDFQKGDIAEGYSVSREKKESFPLTVTSAQKNPTAFYLCASSIGLKETQYFGPGTRLLVL.

The V gene is TRBV5-1, the J gene TRBJ2-7; weak D call: TRBD2 (6 bases). Trimming left V 0 bases short and J 2 bases short, with 12 bases between. Germline assignment: CDR1 SGHRS and CDR2 YFSETQ. The CDR3 has 15 residues. The CDR3 DNA follows: TGCGCCAGCAGCTTGGTTCCGGGAGCCGCCTACGAGCAGTACTTC. Its translation: CASSLVPGAAYEQYF. Variable domain in full (rest from reference TRBV5-1 and TRBJ2-7): KAGVTQTPRYLIKTRGQQVTLSCSPISGHRSVSWYQQTPGQGLQFLFEYFSETQRNKGNFPGRFSGRQFSNSRSEMNVSTLELGDSALYLCASSLVPGAAYEQYFGPGTRLTVT.

This chain links TRBV9 with TRBJ2-6; 7 bases agree with TRBD1. The V and J ends lost 4 bases and 0 bases, in that order; junction bases with no gene match: 10. In germline, CDR1 is SGDLS, CDR2 YYNGEE. This CDR3 comprises 18 residues. The CDR3 DNA follows: TGTGCCAGCAGCAAAGGACAGGATGCCTCCTCTGGGGCCAACGTCCTGACTTTC. It yields the protein CASSKGQDASSGANVLTF.

The chain is built from TRBV4-1 and TRBJ2-7; 7 bases agree with TRBD2. Germline V gene data show CDR1 as MGHRA and CDR2 as YSYEKL. CDR3 size: 17 residues. V trimming: 4 bases; J trimming: 0 bases; junction bases outside the gene matches: 12. The CDR3: CASSPGKRGLSSYEQYF. The CDR3 bases are TGCGCCAGCAGCCCGGGAAAGCGGGGTTTGAGCTCCTACGAGCAGTACTTC.

The rearrangement links TRBV7-9 to TRBJ2-5, with 9 bases identical to TRBD2. V shed 5 bases, J shed 5 bases, and the junction held 12 bases outside the gene matches. The CDR3 contains 16 residues. Germline CDR1 reads SEHNR; CDR2 reads FQNEAQ (reference sequence). CDR3 bases: TGTGCCAGCAGCCCCCCATGGCGGGAGGGCGGGGAGACCCAGTACTTC. Amino acid sequence: CASSPPWREGGETQYF.

The chain combines TRBV28 with TRBJ1-2, with no clear D. V lost 5 bases, J lost 2 bases, and 15 bases lay in between. This CDR3 comprises 15 residues. Germline V gene data show CDR1 as MDHEN and CDR2 as SYDVKM. This CDR3 is CASSQPPPTNYGYTF. The CDR3 coding sequence is TGTGCCAGCAGTCAACCCCCGCCGACCAACTATGGCTACACCTTC.

Remarks on this clone: Being one base from a much bigger clone, this may be a read error. The rearrangement joins TRBV11-2 to TRBJ2-3; TRBD2 aligns across 9 bases. Germline CDR1 is SGHAT and CDR2 is FQNNGV. Losses at the gene ends were 5 bases for V and 0 bases for J; bases not matched to a gene: 3. The CDR3 runs to 15 residues. In DNA, the CDR3 is TGTGCCAGCAGCCCCGGGACTAGCAGCACAGATACGCAGTATTTT. The encoded protein is CASSPGTSSTDTQYF.

The CDR3 region has the DNA TGTGCCAGCCACCCCATGACAGCGGGCGGGTACAATGAGCAGTTCTTC. Residues: CASHPMTAGGYNEQFF. This rearrangement joins TRBV28 to TRBJ2-1, with D possibly TRBD2 on 6 matching bases. Per the germline V gene, CDR1 is MDHEN and CDR2 is SYDVKM. The CDR3 consists of 16 residues. V shed 8 bases and J shed 4 bases, with 21 bases lying between them.

The V gene is TRBV2, the J gene TRBJ1-1; tentatively, D is TRBD1 (5 bases). The V gene's germline CDR1 is SNHLY and CDR2 FYNNEI. The CDR3 is 13 residues long. V lost 7 bases to trimming and J lost 0 bases, with 9 bases between them. The CDR3 loop reads CASTAGLNTEAFF. The CDR3 coding sequence is TGTGCCAGCACAGCAGGGCTGAACACTGAAGCTTTCTTT.

For this clone: This likely traces to a read error, being one base from a far larger clone. This chain uses TRBV29-1 with TRBJ1-2, with D uncertain. Per the germline V gene, CDR1 is SQVTM and CDR2 is ANQGSEA. This CDR3 is built from 12 residues. Deletions cut 8 bases from V and 4 bases from J, with 14 bases between. The CDR3 DNA reads as TGCAGCCCCGAAATGGTCACCTATGGCTACACCTTC. Encoded protein: CSPEMVTYGYTF.

The sample holds one count of this clone. A clone one base away is much larger, so this may be a read error. The genes are TRBV4-3 and TRBJ1-1; no firm D call. Germline V gene lookup returns CDR1 LGHNA and CDR2 YSLEER. The CDR3 totals 15 residues. Trimming shortened V by 1 base and J by 1 base, and 10 bases separated the two germline ends. CDR3 in amino acids: CASSQGRRENTEAFF. The CDR3, as DNA: TGCGCCAGCAGCCAAGGGAGACGGGAGAACACTGAAGCTTTCTTT.

This chain connects TRBV6-1 to TRBJ1-4, with 9 bases lining up with TRBD1. This CDR3 has 16 residues. V shed 2 bases, J shed 2 bases, and the junction held 3 bases outside the gene matches. CDR1 is MNHNS and CDR2 is SASEGT in the germline V gene. The CDR3 DNA is TGTGCCAGCAGTGAATGGGACAGGGCGACTAATGAAAAACTGTTTTTT. It is translated as CASSEWDRATNEKLFF.

The sample holds many counts of this clone. The gene calls are TRBV2 and TRBJ2-4; perhaps TRBD2 as D (5 bases). Germline CDR1 SNHLY, CDR2 FYNNEI. This CDR3 is built from 15 residues. The ends were cut back, 4 bases at V and 5 bases at J, with 15 bases in the middle. CDR3 DNA: TGTGCCAGCAGTGTTGAGGCGAACGGGGAAAACATTCAGTACTTC. It specifies CASSVEANGENIQYF. The full variable domain, completed using reference TRBV2 and TRBJ2-4, is EPEVTQTPSHQVTQMGQEVILRCVPISNHLYFYWYRQILGQKVEFLVSFYNNEISEKSEIFDDQFSVERPDGSNFTLKIRSTKLEDSAMYFCASSVEANGENIQYFGAGTRLSVL.

This clone was recorded a few times. J is TRBJ1-1 and V is TRBV11-3, with D possibly matching TRBD1 (6 bases). CDR3 length: 15 amino acids. Trimming cost V 1 base and J 9 bases, with 18 bases left between them. The germline gives CDR1 SGHNT, CDR2 YENEEA. The CDR3 loop reads CASSLGNRAVEQAFF. In DNA form, the CDR3 reads TGTGCCAGCAGCTTAGGGAACAGGGCGGTCGAACAAGCTTTCTTT.

This rearrangement joins TRBV9 to TRBJ1-2; 7 positions match TRBD1. Germline V lookup: CDR1 SGDLS, CDR2 YYNGEE. With 4 bases clipped from V and 2 bases from J, the junction kept 8 bases outside the gene matches. The CDR3 runs 15 residues. The CDR3 sequence is CASSNKDRFNYGYTF. CDR3 coding DNA: TGTGCCAGCAGCAATAAGGACAGGTTCAACTATGGCTACACCTTC.

The chain carries TRBV5-1 and TRBJ2-7, with 8 bases matching TRBD1. The CDR3 runs to 15 residues. After removal of 3 bases from V and 3 bases from J, the junction contained 8 bases not matched to a gene. The germline V gene has CDR1 SGHRS and CDR2 YFSETQ. The CDR3 region has the DNA TGCGCCAGCAGCTCATGGACAGGGCCCAACTACGAGCAGTACTTC. It encodes CASSSWTGPNYEQYF.

The J gene is TRBJ1-4, the V gene TRBV6-6; D gene unclear. Germline loops: CDR1 MNHNY, CDR2 SVGAGI (reference sequence). The V gene lost 8 bases and the J gene lost 10 bases, with 20 bases spanning the gap. The CDR3 contains 14 residues. Here the CDR3 reads CASELRVGPAKLFF. The CDR3, as DNA: TGTGCCAGCGAACTCCGGGTCGGACCCGCAAAACTGTTTTTT.